Listed here are 23 T cell receptor beta chains from one sample, sequenced in a study of blood T cell repertoires in COVID-19. The method was immunoSEQ multiplex PCR; TCRdb's version includes in-frame clones alone and lacks a portion of them. The data contain 95,000 or so clones, more than 80% of them singletons. The sample taken for sequencing was peripheral blood. The receptor source for this set is a man at least 80 years old with COVID-19, enrolled during active disease.

The count of this clone is one. This chain links TRBV10-2 with TRBJ2-7; a weak D match, TRBD1 (7 bases). Trimming removed 4 bases at V and 1 base at J, with 20 bases between. Per the germline V gene, CDR1 is WSHSY and CDR2 is SAAADI. The CDR3 has 17 residues. The chain's CDR3 is CASSGPGRQGLSYEQYF. Here the CDR3 DNA reads TGCGCCAGCAGTGGCCCCGGTAGACAGGGACTTTCCTACGAGCAGTACTTC.

The V gene is TRBV9, the J gene TRBJ1-4, with D perhaps matching TRBD1 (6 bases). V dropped 0 bases and J dropped 3 bases, with 12 bases sitting between them. The germline V gene encodes CDR1 SGDLS and CDR2 YYNGEE. The CDR3 loop spans 16 amino acids. The CDR3 protein is CASSVGLGASNEKLFF. CDR3 in DNA: TGTGCCAGCAGCGTAGGATTGGGGGCATCTAATGAAAAACTGTTTTTT.

This chain uses TRBV7-9 with TRBJ2-1; TRBD1 aligns across 7 bases. J was trimmed by 5 bases and V by 2 bases; bases with no gene match: 6. In germline, CDR1 is SEHNR, CDR2 FQNEAQ (reference sequence). This CDR3 is built from 15 residues. The CDR3 coding sequence is TGTGCCAGCAGCTTATACAGGGACAGTCACAATGAGCAGTTCTTC. Protein: CASSLYRDSHNEQFF.

V is TRBV6-5 and J is TRBJ1-2; a weak D match, TRBD1 (5 bases). The length of the CDR3 is 15 residues. V gave up 0 bases and J gave up 2 bases, with 10 bases separating them. Germline lookup yields CDR1 MNHEY and CDR2 SVGAGI. CDR3 sequence reads: CASSYSMTVNYGYTF. The CDR3 DNA follows: TGTGCCAGCAGTTACTCGATGACAGTGAACTATGGCTACACCTTC.

The chain carries TRBV5-6 and TRBJ2-5, with 7 bases lining up with TRBD2. Germline CDR1 and CDR2: SGHDT and YYEEEE. CDR3 length equals 14 residues. Trimming took 2 bases from V and 5 from J; bases not matched to a gene: 6. DNA for the CDR3: TGTGCCAGCAGCTTTTCTAGCGGAGGGGAGACCCAGTACTTC. Protein sequence: CASSFSSGGETQYF. Together with reference TRBV5-6 and TRBJ2-5, the CDR3 gives the full variable domain: DAGVTQSPTHLIKTRGQQVTLRCSPKSGHDTVSWYQQALGQGPQFIFQYYEEEERQRGNFPDRFSGHQFPNYSSELNVNALLLGDSALYLCASSFSSGGETQYFGPGTRLLVL.

V is TRBV5-1 and J is TRBJ2-5, with TRBD2 identical over 9 bases. V was pared by 0 bases and J by 0 bases, with 3 bases of the junction left unmatched. The germline V gene has CDR1 SGHRS and CDR2 YFSETQ. The length of the CDR3 is 16 residues. The CDR3 nucleotides are TGCGCCAGCAGCTTGGGGACTAGCGTCTACCAAGAGACCCAGTACTTC. This codes for CASSLGTSVYQETQYF.

The J gene is TRBJ1-2, the V gene TRBV2; D is ambiguous. The CDR3 is 13 amino acids. The V end was cut by 4 bases, the J end by 4 bases, with 10 bases between. CDR1 SNHLY and CDR2 FYNNEI come from the germline V gene. The CDR3, as DNA: TGTGCCAGCAGTGCCCGGGGTACCTATGGCTACACCTTC. Its translation: CASSARGTYGYTF.

This clone was detected only a few times. The chain combines TRBV5-4 with TRBJ2-1; the match to TRBD2 covers 11 bases. This CDR3 has 19 residues. V shed 4 bases and J 6 bases; nucleotides not matched to a gene: 18. Germline CDR1 reads SGHNT; CDR2 reads YYREEE (reference sequence). The CDR3 spells CASSPRIGLAGGSGNEQFF. The CDR3 DNA sequence: TGTGCCAGCAGCCCAAGGATAGGACTAGCGGGCGGTTCAGGCAATGAGCAGTTCTTC.

This clone was counted only a few times. The rearrangement joins TRBV30 to TRBJ2-1, with a possible D match to TRBD2 (5 bases). CDR1 and CDR2 from the germline V gene are GTSNPN and SVGIG (reference sequence). This CDR3 is 11 amino acids long. The germline V and J ends were trimmed by 8 bases and 7 bases, with 12 bases remaining between them. The DNA for the CDR3 is TGTGCCGGTAGCGAACCAAATGAGCAGTTCTTC. Residues: CAGSEPNEQFF.

V is TRBV12-2 and J is TRBJ2-5; TRBD2 is taken as the D call from the table, unchecked against the DNA. TRBV12-2 is termed a pseudogene. The CDR3 sequence is 16 residues long. The CDR3 loop reads CASRLAWGRWAETQYF. CDR3 sequence (DNA): TGTGCAAGTCGCTTAGCCTGGGGGAGGTGGGCTGAGACCCAGTACTTC.

The chain employs TRBV7-9 and TRBJ2-3, with 7 bases that match TRBD1. Trimming took 6 bases from V and 4 from J; bases not matched to a gene: 10. The germline CDR1 and CDR2 sequences are SEHNR and FQNEAQ (reference sequence). The CDR3 runs 15 residues. CDR3 region: CASSHTGAHPDTQYF. The CDR3 DNA reads as TGTGCCAGCAGTCATACAGGGGCCCATCCAGATACGCAGTATTTT.

The chain combines TRBV10-2 with TRBJ2-3, with 9 bases identical to TRBD2. The germline gives CDR1 WSHSY, CDR2 SAAADI. This CDR3 comprises 16 residues. V was pared by 2 bases and J by 2 bases, with 5 bases of the junction left unmatched. The CDR3 nucleotides read TGCGCCAGCAGTGAGCCACTAGCGGGCTCCACAGATACGCAGTATTTT. Translating gives CASSEPLAGSTDTQYF.

The chain is built from TRBV27 and TRBJ1-6, with D possibly TRBD1 on 5 matching bases. The CDR3 length is 17 residues. Deletions cut 6 bases from V and 0 bases from J, with 15 bases between. Germline CDR1 is MNHEY and CDR2 is SMNVEV (reference sequence). CDR3 region: CASRAFFQGSYNSPLHF. In DNA, the CDR3 is TGTGCCAGCAGGGCTTTCTTCCAGGGCTCCTATAATTCACCCCTCCACTTT.

This chain links TRBV3-1 (or the pseudogene TRBV3-2) with TRBJ1-4, with unresolved D. The V end lost 3 bases, the J end lost 0 bases, and 5 bases lay between the germline ends. Germline V gene lookup returns CDR1 LGHDT and CDR2 YNNKEL (reference sequence). The CDR3 is 14 residues long. The CDR3 sequence: CASSQSATNEKLFF. The CDR3, as DNA: TGTGCCAGCAGCCAGTCTGCAACTAATGAAAAACTGTTTTTT.

DNA for the CDR3: TGTGCCAGCAGCCGACAGCAGTGGGAGCTGTTTTTT. It specifies CASSRQQWELFF. The chain carries TRBV4-2 and TRBJ2-2; a possible D gene is TRBD1 (5 bases). CDR3 length: 12 residues. Germline V gene data show CDR1 as LGHNA and CDR2 as YNFKEQ. Trimming shortened V by 4 bases and J by 9 bases, and 9 bases separated the two germline ends.

The chain joins TRBV5-1 to TRBJ1-4, with 8 bases matching TRBD1. After removal of 4 bases from V and 0 bases from J, the junction contained 8 bases not matched to a gene. Germline V gene sequence: CDR1 SGHRS, CDR2 YFSETQ. This CDR3 region has 17 residues. The chain's CDR3 is CASSQGTGGTTNEKLFF. CDR3 DNA: TGCGCCAGCAGCCAAGGGACAGGAGGAACAACTAATGAAAAACTGTTTTTT.

This clone was picked up a small number of times. The chain combines TRBV6-2 or TRBV6-3 with TRBJ1-1, with D perhaps TRBD1 (6 bases). This CDR3 is built from 13 residues. Germline V gene lookup returns CDR1 MNHEY and CDR2 SVGEGT. V lost 6 bases to trimming and J lost 6 bases, with 14 bases between them. CDR3 residues: CASSQRGAPEAFF. The CDR3 DNA reads TGTGCCAGCAGCCAGCGGGGGGCTCCTGAAGCTTTCTTT.

V gene TRBV4-1 combines with J gene TRBJ1-2; D is possibly TRBD1 (6 bases). Germline-derived CDR1 and CDR2 are MGHRA and YSYEKL. Trimming took off 1 base at V and 1 base at J, with 10 bases between the two ends. CDR3 length equals 15 residues. CDR3 sequence: CASSQVTGINYGYTF. The CDR3 region has the DNA TGCGCCAGCAGCCAAGTCACAGGGATTAACTATGGCTACACCTTC.

The J gene is TRBJ2-5, the V gene TRBV2; 11 nucleotides agree with TRBD1. The junction had 5 bases not matched to a gene; V was cut back by 4 bases and J by 4 bases. Germline V gene sequence: CDR1 SNHLY, CDR2 FYNNEI. The length of the CDR3 is 15 residues. This CDR3 reads CASSGGQGVGETQYF. DNA of the CDR3: TGTGCCAGCAGTGGGGGACAGGGGGTGGGAGAGACCCAGTACTTC.

The rearrangement uses TRBV28 and TRBJ2-4, with 7 nucleotides matching TRBD1. V dropped 5 bases and J dropped 4; count of bases not matched to a gene: 5. Per the germline V gene, CDR1 is MDHEN and CDR2 is SYDVKM. The CDR3 has 14 residues. The CDR3 spells CASSEPGGKNIQYF. The CDR3, as DNA: TGTGCCAGCAGTGAACCAGGGGGAAAAAACATTCAGTACTTC.

This chain joins TRBV19 and TRBJ2-7; no definite D call. Germline V gene lookup returns CDR1 LNHDA and CDR2 SQIVND (reference sequence). The V gene lost 3 bases and the J gene lost 5 bases, with 14 bases spanning the gap. The CDR3 has 14 amino acids. The CDR3 DNA reads TGTGCCAGTAGTATCACCGGAGAGGCCCACGAGCAGTACTTC. It is translated as CASSITGEAHEQYF.

The chain recombines TRBV29-1 with TRBJ2-7; 8 bases fit TRBD2. With 4 bases clipped from V and 2 bases from J, the junction kept 19 bases outside the gene matches. The CDR3 spans 18 residues. Germline CDR1 and CDR2: SQVTM and ANQGSEA. As DNA, the CDR3 is TGCAGCGTTGGGGACCCCTTCGTAGGTAGCGGGATAGCCTACGAGCAGTACTTC. Amino acid sequence: CSVGDPFVGSGIAYEQYF.

This rearrangement joins TRBV9 to TRBJ2-1; 10 nucleotides align to TRBD2. Germline loops: CDR1 SGDLS, CDR2 YYNGEE. The trim removed 0 bases at V and 0 bases at J, leaving 3 bases unmatched. This CDR3 region has 17 residues. The CDR3 DNA follows: TGTGCCAGCAGCGTAGAGTCTAGCGGGAGCTCCTACAATGAGCAGTTCTTC. It translates to CASSVESSGSSYNEQFF.